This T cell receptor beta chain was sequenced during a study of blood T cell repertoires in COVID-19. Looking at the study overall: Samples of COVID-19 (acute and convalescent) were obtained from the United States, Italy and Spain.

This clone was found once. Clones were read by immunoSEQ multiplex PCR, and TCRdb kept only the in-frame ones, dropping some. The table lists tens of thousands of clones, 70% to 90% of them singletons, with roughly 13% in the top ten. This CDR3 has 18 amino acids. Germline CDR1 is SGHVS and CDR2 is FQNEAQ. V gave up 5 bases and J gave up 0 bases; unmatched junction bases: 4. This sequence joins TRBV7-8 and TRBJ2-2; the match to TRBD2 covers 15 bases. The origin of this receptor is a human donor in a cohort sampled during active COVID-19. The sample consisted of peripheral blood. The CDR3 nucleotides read TGTGCCAGCAGCACAGGGACTAGCGGGAGGACGAACACCGGGGAGCTGTTTTTT. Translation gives CASSTGTSGRTNTGELFF.